This T cell receptor beta chain was observed in a study of a mutant IDH1 vaccine in newly diagnosed glioma. The length of the CDR3 is 14 residues. V was clipped by 1 base and J by 1 base; unmatched bases: 2. Germline CDR1 and CDR2: SGHRS and YFSETQ. Assay used: immunoSEQ multiplex PCR; TCRdb lists only in-frame clones, some missing. The data contain approximately 61,000 clones, about 86% of them singletons. Notes on this clone: What it binds is not known.

Noted time point: week 5, during vaccination. One vaccine dose held 300 ug of mutant IDH1 20-mer peptide and came with topical imiquimod. Each tumor in the donors was a new WHO grade 3 or 4 astrocytoma, IDH1-mutant and ATRX-lost. The sequence was collected from a woman between 45 and 65 years old with glioma. This sample comprised PBMCs, obtained from a glioma patient whose treatment included an IDH1 peptide vaccine. V gene TRBV5-1 combines with J gene TRBJ2-7; 7 bases map to TRBD1. The CDR3 nucleotides read TGCGCCAGCAGCTTGCAGGGGGTTTCCTACGAGCAGTACTTC. This encodes CASSLQGVSYEQYF.